One T cell receptor beta chain is described in this entry. The antigen it recognizes is unknown. No base-level quality is on record; no much larger clone is a single base apart. The sample belongs to a study of blood T cell repertoires in COVID-19 (dated by TCRdb to about 2020). Notes on the research overall: Samples from collaborators originated in the United States, Italy and Spain and spanned both the acute and convalescent phases of COVID-19. The material from the prospective study consisted of cDNA or gDNA derived from T cells, B-cell-depleted T cells, or PBMCs. The repertoires were released in a freely available public database intended as a resource for research on the immune response to SARS-CoV-2. Where HLA class I and class II types were available, the types were taken from metadata supplied by the sample provider, not from assay-based typing. Samples were obtained from the ongoing ImmuneRACE study (first 160 participants) and from over 1,000 subjects provided by 6 global collaborators. Subjects who had been exposed to COVID-19, were actively infected with it, or had recovered from it provided the deeply sampled blood TCRbeta repertoires that made up the dataset. Nearly every sample came with metadata listing a de-identified subject ID, COVID-19 status, age in years and sex.

Trimming takes 5 bases off V and 5 bases off J; junction bases not matched to a gene: 5. Inclusive of the bounding cysteine and phenylalanine, the CDR3 is 15 residues long. Of all the DNA, just the CDR3 is kept, 45 bases in frame from base 1. CDR1 and CDR2 (SGHAT, FQDESV) derive from the germline V gene (reference sequence). The collaborating institutions used their own protocols to collect whole blood in K2EDTA tubes. Collaborator samples were shipped for TCRbeta analysis as frozen whole blood, isolated PBMCs, or DNA extracted from either sample type. Findings and caveats that apply to the study as a whole: Clinical and demographic metadata were provided uncurated, with the amount varying by source and participant.

TCRbeta CDR3 regions were amplified from genomic DNA by means of the immunoSEQ Assay, a bias-controlled multiplex PCR. As for the original processing: The number of nucleated cells in each sample was estimated by amplification of reference gene primers within the assay. To quantify the absolute abundance of each unique TCRbeta CDR3 rearrangement, sequence reads were collapsed and filtered. Productive Simpson clonality was computed per sample as the square root of Simpson's diversity index over productive rearrangements. Imported from immuneACCESS, the table was reduced by TCRdb to in-frame sequences with V and J called. These copies leave out some clones; in studies compared against another copy, an unresolved V gene accounts for under half, and the cause of the remainder is not known. D and trimming were read from the DNA, whereas the V and J calls and clone size are those reported in that table. In all, the sample holds some 260,000 clones, and around 90% of those were seen once. Roughly 3% of the sample is taken by the ten largest.

The TCR originated in a young man with active or convalescent COVID-19. The chain couples TRBV11-1 to TRBJ2-2; 10 bases in the junction line up with TRBD2. The sequencing sample was made of peripheral blood. The DNA sequence follows: TGTGCCAGCAGCACGGGACTAGCGCCGACCGGGGAGCTGTTTTTT. It is translated as CASSTGLAPTGELFF.